The entry below describes one T cell receptor (beta chain). Its antigen remains unidentified. The data are from a study of blood T cells in healthy people across ages. Study observations and caveats: Versus aged donors, long-lived donors had higher diversity and more naive CD4+ cells. Changes in expanded clonotypes were possibly confounded, as the CMV status of donors was unknown.

The authors ran a second PCR of roughly 6 to 12 cycles using a sample-barcoded 5' primer and a J-beta primer mix. Researchers report that a template-switch adaptor with 12 random nucleotides tagged each cDNA molecule. TCRdb passed the 5' RACE reads through MiXCR, listing each CDR3 protein once. This repertoire shows around 1,500,000 distinct CDR3 sequences, approximately 38% found once; its top ten account for 7.9%. The source is a woman between 18 and 29 years old in good health. The material sequenced was blood.

CDR3 protein: CASTLGGTEGNTIYF. CDR3 nucleotide sequence: TGCGCCAGCACCCTGGGGGGGACAGAAGGAAACACCATATATTTT. The V call is TRBV5-1, the J call TRBJ1-3, with TRBD1 matching 7 bases. Trimming at V came to 6 bases and at J to 4 bases, leaving 10 bases not matched to a gene. CDR1 is SGHRS and CDR2 is YFSETQ in the germline V gene. This CDR3 contains 15 residues. Supplemented by reference TRBV5-1 and TRBJ1-3, the full variable domain reads KAGVTQTPRYLIKTRGQQVTLSCSPISGHRSVSWYQQTPGQGLQFLFEYFSETQRNKGNFPGRFSGRQFSNSRSEMNVSTLELGDSALYLCASTLGGTEGNTIYFGEGSWLTVV.